This T cell receptor (beta chain) was captured by sequencing in a study of siplizumab effects on memory and regulatory T cells. Findings and limits, study-wide: In unstimulated cells, naive T cells appeared more diverse than memory T cells and seemed major alloresponse contributors.

This CDR3 region has 12 residues. V was shortened by 6 bases and J by 4 bases, with 6 bases between the two germline ends. Per germline, CDR1 WNHNN and CDR2 SYGVQD (reference sequence). This clone occurred a few times. Its antigen is currently unknown. Assay used: immunoSEQ multiplex PCR; TCRdb lists only in-frame clones, some missing. The table shows under 130,000 clones, with around 93% occurring only once. J is TRBJ2-2 and V is TRBV10-1; D gene uncertain. Sequencing was done on a sample of CD4+ T cells sorted from blood. This TCR came from a human donor in good health. This chain's CDR3 is CASSPTTGELFF. In DNA form, the CDR3 reads TGCGCCAGCAGCCCGACCACCGGGGAGCTGTTTTTT.